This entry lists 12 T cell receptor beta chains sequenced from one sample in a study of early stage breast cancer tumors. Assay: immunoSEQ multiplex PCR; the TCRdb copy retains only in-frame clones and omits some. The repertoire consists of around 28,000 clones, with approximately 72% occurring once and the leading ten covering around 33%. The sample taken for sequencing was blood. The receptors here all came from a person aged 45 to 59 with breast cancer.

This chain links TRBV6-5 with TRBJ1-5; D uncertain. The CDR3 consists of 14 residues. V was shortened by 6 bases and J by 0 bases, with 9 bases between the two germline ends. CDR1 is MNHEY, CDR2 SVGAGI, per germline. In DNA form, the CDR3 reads TGTGCCAGCAGCGTTATGTATAGCAATCAGCCCCAGCATTTT. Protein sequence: CASSVMYSNQPQHF.

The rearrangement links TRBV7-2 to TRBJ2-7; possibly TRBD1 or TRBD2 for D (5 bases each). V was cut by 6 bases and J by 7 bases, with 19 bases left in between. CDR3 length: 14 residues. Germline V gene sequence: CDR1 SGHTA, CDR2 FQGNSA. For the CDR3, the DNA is TGTGCCAGCAGTAGTTCCCGGGACCTGGGGGAGCAGTACTTC. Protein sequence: CASSSSRDLGEQYF.

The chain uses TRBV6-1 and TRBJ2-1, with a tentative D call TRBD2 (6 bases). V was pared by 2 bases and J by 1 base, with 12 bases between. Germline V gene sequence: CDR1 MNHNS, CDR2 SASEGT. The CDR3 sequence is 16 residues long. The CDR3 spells CASSEMGGGSYNEQFF. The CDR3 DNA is TGTGCCAGCAGTGAAATGGGGGGAGGTTCCTACAATGAGCAGTTCTTC.

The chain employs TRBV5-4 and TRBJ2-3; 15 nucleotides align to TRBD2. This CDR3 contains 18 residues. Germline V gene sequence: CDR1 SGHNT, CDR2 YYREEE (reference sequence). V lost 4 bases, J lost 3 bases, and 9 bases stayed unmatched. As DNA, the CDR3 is TGTGCCAGCAGCCCCGGGACTAGCGGGGGGTTGAGGACAGATACGCAGTATTTT. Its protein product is CASSPGTSGGLRTDTQYF.

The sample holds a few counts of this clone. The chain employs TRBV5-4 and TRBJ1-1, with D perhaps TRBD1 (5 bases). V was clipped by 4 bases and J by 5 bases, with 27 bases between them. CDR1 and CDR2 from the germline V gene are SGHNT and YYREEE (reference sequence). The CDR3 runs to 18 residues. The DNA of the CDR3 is TGTGCCAGCAGCCCGGAAGGGGTCGGGTCGGTCAAGAAGACTGAAGCTTTCTTT. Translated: CASSPEGVGSVKKTEAFF.

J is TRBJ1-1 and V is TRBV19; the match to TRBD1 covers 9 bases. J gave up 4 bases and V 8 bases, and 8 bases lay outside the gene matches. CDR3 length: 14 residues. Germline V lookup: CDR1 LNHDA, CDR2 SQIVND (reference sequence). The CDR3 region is CASRPDRGLTEAFF. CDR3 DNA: TGTGCCAGTCGACCGGACAGGGGCCTCACTGAAGCTTTCTTT.

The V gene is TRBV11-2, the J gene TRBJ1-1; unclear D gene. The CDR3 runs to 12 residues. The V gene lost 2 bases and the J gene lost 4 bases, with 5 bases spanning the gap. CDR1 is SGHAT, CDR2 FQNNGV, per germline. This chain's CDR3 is CASSLFSTEAFF. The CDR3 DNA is TGTGCCAGCAGCTTATTCAGCACTGAAGCTTTCTTT.

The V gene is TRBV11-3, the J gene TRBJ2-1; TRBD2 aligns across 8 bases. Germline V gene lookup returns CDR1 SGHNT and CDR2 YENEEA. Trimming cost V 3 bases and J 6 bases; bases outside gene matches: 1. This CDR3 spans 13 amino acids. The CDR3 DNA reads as TGTGCCAGCAGCTTCAGCGGGGGCAATGAGCAGTTCTTC. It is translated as CASSFSGGNEQFF.

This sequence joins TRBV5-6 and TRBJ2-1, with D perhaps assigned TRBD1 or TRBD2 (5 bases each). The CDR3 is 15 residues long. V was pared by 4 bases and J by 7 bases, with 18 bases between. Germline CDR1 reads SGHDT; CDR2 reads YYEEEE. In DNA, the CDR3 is TGTGCCAGCAGCCTCCTCGGGACCATTACAAATGAGCAGTTCTTC. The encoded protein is CASSLLGTITNEQFF.

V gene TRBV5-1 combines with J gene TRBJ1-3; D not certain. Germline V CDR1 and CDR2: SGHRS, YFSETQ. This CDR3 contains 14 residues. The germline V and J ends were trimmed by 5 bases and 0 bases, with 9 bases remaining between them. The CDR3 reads CASSPSSSGNTIYF. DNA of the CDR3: TGCGCCAGCAGTCCATCGAGCTCTGGAAACACCATATATTTT.

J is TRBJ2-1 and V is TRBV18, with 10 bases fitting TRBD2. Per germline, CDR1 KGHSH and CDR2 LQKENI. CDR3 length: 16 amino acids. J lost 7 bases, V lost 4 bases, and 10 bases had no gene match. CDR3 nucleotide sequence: TGTGCCAGCTCACAATTCACAGCGGGAGGGCCTAATGAGCAGTTCTTC. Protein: CASSQFTAGGPNEQFF.

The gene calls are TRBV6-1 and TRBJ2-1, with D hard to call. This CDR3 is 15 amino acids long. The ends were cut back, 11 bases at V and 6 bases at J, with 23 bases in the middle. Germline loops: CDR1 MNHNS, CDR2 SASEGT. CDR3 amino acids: CAPSDESEDCNEQFF. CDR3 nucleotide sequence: TGTGCCCCCTCTGATGAATCGGAAGATTGCAATGAGCAGTTCTTC.